This TCR beta chain was sequenced for a study of chemoradiotherapy in HPV16-positive cancers. Study background: Candidate HPV-specific clones and shared TCR motifs came from two HPV16-positive patients.

Repertoires were sampled repeatedly during chemoradiotherapy. Here immunoSEQ multiplex PCR was the method, and the copy in TCRdb shows in-frame clones only, minus some. The sample consists of some 21,000 clones, 80% to 90% of them appearing once. This sample comprised blood, obtained from a patient who underwent chemoradiotherapy. The TCR sequence derives from a human donor with HPV-associated anogenital cancer.

The DNA for the CDR3 is TGTGCCAGCAGCTTGGCTTCGACAGGAGAGTACTATGGCTACACCTTC. This translates into CASSLASTGEYYGYTF. This chain uses TRBV5-4 with TRBJ1-2; D is possibly TRBD1 (6 bases). There are 16 residues in the CDR3. CDR1 is SGHNT, CDR2 YYREEE, per germline (reference sequence). The germline V and J ends were trimmed by 0 bases and 3 bases, with 15 bases remaining between them.